Listed below are T cell receptor beta chains from one sample, sequenced in a study of Tregs in tolerant kidney transplant recipients. Repertoires were generated with immunoSEQ multiplex PCR, while TCRdb's copy carries only in-frame clones and drops some. The table lists more than 60,000 clones, 75% to 90% of them singletons, with 2% to 2.5% in the top ten. The sample consisted of Tregs from blood, taken before the transplant. The receptor set was obtained from a human donor who received a combined kidney and bone marrow transplant. Each CDR3 is given with its conserved first and last residue. A D gene is named only where the DNA matches it firmly.

d_call,j_call,v_call,cdr3_aa,cdr3_nt
.,TRBJ1-6,TRBV19,CASSIDLFSPLHF,TGTGCCAGTAGTATAGATCTCTTCTCACCCCTCCACTTT
.,TRBJ2-7,TRBV30,CAWSRQASYEQYF,TGTGCCTGGAGTCGGCAGGCATCCTACGAGCAGTACTTC
TRBD1,TRBJ1-1,TRBV5-6,CASSPRQGARTEAFF,TGTGCCAGCAGCCCCCGACAGGGGGCGCGAACTGAAGCTTTCTTT
.,TRBJ1-6,TRBV19,CASRDPGNGSPLHF,TGTGCCAGTAGAGATCCTGGAAACGGGTCACCCCTCCACTTT
TRBD2,TRBJ2-7,TRBV7-2,CASGLAGGGEQYF,TGTGCCAGCGGACTAGCGGGAGGAGGCGAGCAGTACTTC
TRBD1,TRBJ2-2,TRBV11-2,CASSDRGSGELFF,TGTGCCAGCAGCGACAGGGGGTCCGGGGAGCTGTTTTTT
TRBD2,TRBJ2-5,TRBV4-1,CASSPGLAGQETQYF,TGCGCCAGCAGCCCGGGACTAGCGGGACAAGAGACCCAGTACTTC
.,TRBJ1-1,TRBV5-1,CASSLDLRLNTEAFF,TGCGCCAGCAGCTTGGATCTCAGATTGAACACTGAAGCTTTCTTT
.,TRBJ1-3,TRBV6-1,CASSGRTANSGNTIYF,TGTGCCAGCAGTGGTAGGACAGCCAACTCTGGAAACACCATATATTTT
.,TRBJ1-5,TRBV30,CAWSPLGRSNQPQHF,TGTGCCTGGAGCCCCCTCGGCCGATCCAATCAGCCCCAGCATTTT
.,TRBJ1-1,TRBV7-2,CASSPEPLGQIVEAFF,TGTGCCAGCAGCCCCGAACCACTCGGACAGATTGTCGAAGCTTTCTTT
.,TRBJ1-1,TRBV18,CASSLSQGFEAFF,TGTGCCAGCTCACTCTCACAGGGCTTTGAAGCTTTCTTT
TRBD1,TRBJ2-1,TRBV5-4,CASSQTGGSHNEQFF,TGTGCCAGCAGCCAAACAGGGGGCTCCCACAATGAGCAGTTCTTC
TRBD1,TRBJ2-7,TRBV27,CVSMGVKTGGFSYEQYF,TGTGTCAGCATGGGGGTAAAAACAGGGGGGTTTTCCTACGAGCAGTACTTC
TRBD2,TRBJ2-3,TRBV7-2,CASSEQLAGGSDTQYF,TGTGCCAGCAGCGAGCAACTAGCGGGGGGATCAGATACGCAGTATTTT
.,TRBJ1-1,TRBV30,CAGNGLNTEAFF,TGTGCCGGAAATGGGCTGAACACTGAAGCTTTCTTT